The clone carrying this T cell receptor beta chain was counted only a few times. The antigen remains unidentified. Sort purity for all populations was recorded as exceeding 98%. The study reverse transcribed the entire isolated RNA, so it sequenced expressed TCRB transcripts. Profiling relied on immunoSEQ multiplex PCR, and the TCRdb table lists in-frame clones only, not all of them. The sample holds about 350,000 clones, around a fifth seen once. This entry comes from a study of beta chain features in type 1 diabetes. General observations from the study: The naive, central memory and Treg TCRB repertoires of patients appeared to be more similar to one another than those of healthy donors.

V lost 2 bases, J lost 4 bases, and 9 bases stayed unmatched. This CDR3 is 17 amino acids long. From germline, CDR1 is SQVTM and CDR2 ANQGSEA. This receptor was obtained from a woman under 30 in good health. Sample: naive CD4+ T cells from blood. The V gene is TRBV29-1, the J gene TRBJ2-3; 13 nucleotides match TRBD2. The CDR3 bases are TGCAGCGTTGAAAAAAGGGGGACTAGCGGGACCCCAGATACGCAGTATTTT. Residues: CSVEKRGTSGTPDTQYF.